Listed below are T cell receptor beta chains from one sample, sequenced in a study of blood T cell repertoires in COVID-19. The assay was immunoSEQ multiplex PCR, and TCRdb's table has in-frame clones only and misses some. The sample records about 320,000 clones, around 90% being singletons. Sequences were obtained from PBMCs or T cells enriched from blood (not recorded which). The receptors were sampled from a man aged 25 to 45 who had recovered from COVID-19. Both conserved end residues are part of each CDR3. Fields, in order: D gene, J gene, V gene, clone size, CDR3 DNA, CDR3 protein. A D gene is named only where the DNA matches it firmly. Rows give clone size only sometimes, using once, few, many, or a class for an expanded clone.

d_gene: -
j_gene: TRBJ2-2
v_gene: TRBV30
abundance: -
CDR3nt: TGTGCCTGGAGTTTAGCCGGGGAGCTGTTTTTT
CDR3aa: CAWSLAGELFF

d_gene: -
j_gene: TRBJ2-7
v_gene: TRBV5-1
abundance: -
CDR3nt: TGCGCCAGCAGCACCGGTCTCGAGCAGTACTTC
CDR3aa: CASSTGLEQYF

d_gene: TRBD2
j_gene: TRBJ2-1
v_gene: TRBV5-4
abundance: -
CDR3nt: TGTGCCAGCAGCTTGGGGTCGGGGGGGATGTCCTACAATGAGCAGTTCTTC
CDR3aa: CASSLGSGGMSYNEQFF

d_gene: -
j_gene: TRBJ1-2
v_gene: TRBV7-8
abundance: -
CDR3nt: TGTGCCAGCAGCCAAGGGGTACGGGCTGGCTACACCTTC
CDR3aa: CASSQGVRAGYTF

d_gene: -
j_gene: TRBJ1-3
v_gene: TRBV30
abundance: -
CDR3nt: TGTGCCTGTCGGAGGGTTGCTGGAAACACCATATATTTT
CDR3aa: CACRRVAGNTIYF

d_gene: -
j_gene: TRBJ1-1
v_gene: TRBV11-1
abundance: -
CDR3nt: TGTGCCAGCAGCTCCCGCCCTCTTAGCACGGATGAAGCTTTCTTT
CDR3aa: CASSSRPLSTDEAFF

d_gene: TRBD2
j_gene: TRBJ2-7
v_gene: TRBV15
abundance: -
CDR3nt: TGTGCCACCAGCAGAGCCCGCGGCGGGGGGAACTACGAGCAGTACTTC
CDR3aa: CATSRARGGGNYEQYF

d_gene: -
j_gene: TRBJ1-5
v_gene: TRBV19
abundance: -
CDR3nt: TGTGCCAGTAGTATCCAACAGGGTCAGCCCCAGCATTTT
CDR3aa: CASSIQQGQPQHF

d_gene: -
j_gene: TRBJ1-5
v_gene: TRBV28
abundance: -
CDR3nt: TGTGCCAGCAGTTTAGGGCAGAATCAGCCCCAGCATTTT
CDR3aa: CASSLGQNQPQHF

d_gene: -
j_gene: TRBJ1-2
v_gene: TRBV28
abundance: -
CDR3nt: TGTGCCAGCAGTTCACCCCCGGGAATTTATGGCTACACCTTC
CDR3aa: CASSSPPGIYGYTF

d_gene: -
j_gene: TRBJ1-1
v_gene: TRBV7-8
abundance: -
CDR3nt: TGTGCCAGCAGCTTAGCGCCCCTCCGTTTGGAGGGATTGAACACTGAAGCTTTCTTT
CDR3aa: CASSLAPLRLEGLNTEAFF

d_gene: -
j_gene: TRBJ1-1
v_gene: TRBV6-4
abundance: once
CDR3nt: TGTGCCAGCAGCGAGACAGGGAACACTGAAGCTTTCTTT
CDR3aa: CASSETGNTEAFF

d_gene: -
j_gene: TRBJ1-1
v_gene: TRBV11-3
abundance: -
CDR3nt: TGTGCCAGCGGGGATCGGGGGGCTACGCCCGATGACACTGAAGCTTTCTTT
CDR3aa: CASGDRGATPDDTEAFF

d_gene: -
j_gene: TRBJ2-7
v_gene: TRBV24-1
abundance: once
CDR3nt: TGTGCCACCAGTGACCCGGACAGTTCGCGATCCTACGAGCAGTACTTC
CDR3aa: CATSDPDSSRSYEQYF

d_gene: TRBD2
j_gene: TRBJ2-1
v_gene: TRBV5-1
abundance: -
CDR3nt: TGCGCCAGCAGCTTGGAGGCGGGGGGGCCGTACAATGAGCAGTTCTTC
CDR3aa: CASSLEAGGPYNEQFF

d_gene: TRBD1
j_gene: TRBJ1-3
v_gene: TRBV7-7
abundance: -
CDR3nt: TGTGCCAGCAGCCAAGGACAGGGGGCCGGAAACACCATATATTTT
CDR3aa: CASSQGQGAGNTIYF

d_gene: TRBD1
j_gene: TRBJ1-6
v_gene: TRBV2
abundance: -
CDR3nt: TGTGCCAGCAGTGCCCTCGGGACAGGGGGGTCACCCCTCCACTTT
CDR3aa: CASSALGTGGSPLHF

d_gene: -
j_gene: TRBJ1-3
v_gene: TRBV3-1/TRBV3-2
abundance: -
CDR3nt: TGTGCCAGCAGCCAAGATGCGATGGGAAACACCATATATTTT
CDR3aa: CASSQDAMGNTIYF

d_gene: -
j_gene: TRBJ1-3
v_gene: TRBV18
abundance: -
CDR3nt: TGTGCCAGCTCACCACAACAAGGGGCTGGAAACACCATATATTTT
CDR3aa: CASSPQQGAGNTIYF

d_gene: TRBD2
j_gene: TRBJ2-3
v_gene: TRBV28
abundance: -
CDR3nt: TGTGCCAGCCTACAACTAGCGGGGGGCACAGATACGCAGTATTTT
CDR3aa: CASLQLAGGTDTQYF

d_gene: -
j_gene: TRBJ1-5
v_gene: TRBV3-1/TRBV3-2
abundance: -
CDR3nt: TGTGCCAGCAGCCAAGATATGGTGGCGGGCAATCAGCCCCAGCATTTT
CDR3aa: CASSQDMVAGNQPQHF

d_gene: TRBD1
j_gene: TRBJ1-1
v_gene: TRBV19
abundance: -
CDR3nt: TGTGCCAGTACTCTACCGGGACAGATGAACACTGAAGCTTTCTTT
CDR3aa: CASTLPGQMNTEAFF

d_gene: -
j_gene: TRBJ1-5
v_gene: TRBV27
abundance: -
CDR3nt: TGTGCCAGCAGTCCCTCGGCAGGGCAGACCAATCAGCCCCAGCATTTT
CDR3aa: CASSPSAGQTNQPQHF